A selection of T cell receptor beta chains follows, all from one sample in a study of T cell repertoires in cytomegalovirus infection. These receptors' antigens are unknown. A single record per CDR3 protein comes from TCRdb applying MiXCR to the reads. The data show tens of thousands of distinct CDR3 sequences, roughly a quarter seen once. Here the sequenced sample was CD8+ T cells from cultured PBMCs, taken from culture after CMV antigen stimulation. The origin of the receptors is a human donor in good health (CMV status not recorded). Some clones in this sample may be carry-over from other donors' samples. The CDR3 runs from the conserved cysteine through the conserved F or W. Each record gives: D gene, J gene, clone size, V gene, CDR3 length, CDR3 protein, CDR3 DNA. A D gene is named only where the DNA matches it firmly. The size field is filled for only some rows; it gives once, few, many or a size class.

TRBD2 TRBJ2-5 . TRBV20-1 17 CSARNLAGAGFQETQYF TGCAGTGCTAGGAATCTAGCGGGAGCCGGGTTCCAAGAGACCCAGTACTTC
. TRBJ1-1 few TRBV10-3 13 CAISETTGLGAFF TGTGCCATCAGTGAGACCACAGGGCTGGGAGCTTTCTTT
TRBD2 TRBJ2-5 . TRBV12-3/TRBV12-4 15 CASSPLAGVQETQYF TGTGCCAGCAGTCCTCTGGCGGGGGTCCAAGAGACCCAGTACTTC
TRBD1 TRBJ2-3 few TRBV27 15 CASSIGTGGTDTQYF TGTGCCAGCAGCATCGGGACAGGGGGCACAGATACGCAGTATTTT
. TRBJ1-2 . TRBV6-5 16 CASSKMRQGSDYGYTF TGTGCCAGCAGTAAAATGCGGCAGGGGAGCGACTATGGCTACACCTTC
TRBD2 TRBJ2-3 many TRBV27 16 CASSLSGRGGTDTQYF TGTGCCAGCAGTTTATCGGGTCGGGGGGGCACAGATACGCAGTATTTT
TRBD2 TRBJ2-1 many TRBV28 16 CASSPGTSGRTTEQFF TGTGCCAGCAGTCCCGGGACTAGCGGGAGGACGACTGAGCAGTTCTTC
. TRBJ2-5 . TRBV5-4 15 CASSLVGAGGETQHF TGTGCCAGCAGCTTGGTAGGGGCGGGTGGAGAGACCCAGCACTTC
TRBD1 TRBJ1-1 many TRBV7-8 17 CASSLDDRGSMNTEAFF TGTGCCAGCAGCTTAGATGACAGGGGGTCCATGAACACTGAAGCTTTCTTT
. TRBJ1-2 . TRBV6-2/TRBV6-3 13 CASRQARLEGYTF TGTGCCAGCAGACAGGCACGCCTTGAAGGCTACACCTTC
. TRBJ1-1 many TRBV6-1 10 CATREGGAFF TGTGCCACCCGAGAGGGGGGAGCTTTCTTT
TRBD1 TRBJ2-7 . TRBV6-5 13 CASQQGVDYEQYF TGTGCCAGCCAACAGGGGGTGGACTACGAGCAGTACTTC
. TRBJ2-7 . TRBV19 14 CASRFDRTRGEQYF TGTGCCAGTAGATTCGACAGAACCCGGGGCGAGCAGTACTTC
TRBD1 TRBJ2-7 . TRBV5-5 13 CASSSGQVNEQYF TGTGCCAGCAGCAGCGGACAGGTAAACGAGCAGTACTTC
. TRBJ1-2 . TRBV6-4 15 CASSDSSATWNGYTF TGTGCCAGCAGTGACTCGAGTGCTACATGGAATGGCTACACCTTC
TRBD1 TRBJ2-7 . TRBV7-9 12 CASGDRGAEQYF TGTGCCAGTGGGGACAGGGGGGCCGAGCAGTACTTC
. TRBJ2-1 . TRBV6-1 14 CASSLGSSYNEQFF TGTGCCAGCAGTCTGGGGAGCTCCTACAATGAGCAGTTCTTC
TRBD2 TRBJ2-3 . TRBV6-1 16 CASRPQREGLADTQYF TGTGCCAGCAGACCCCAGCGGGAGGGCCTGGCAGATACGCAGTATTTT
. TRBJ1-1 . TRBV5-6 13 CASSPSQNTEAFF TGTGCCAGCAGCCCGAGCCAGAACACTGAAGCTTTCTTT
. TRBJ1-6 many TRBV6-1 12 CAGRGYNSPLHF TGTGCCGGACGGGGATATAATTCACCCCTCCACTTT
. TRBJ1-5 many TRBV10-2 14 CASSEAQGSQPQHF TGCGCCAGCAGTGAGGCCCAGGGAAGTCAGCCCCAGCATTTT
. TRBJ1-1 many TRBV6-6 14 CASSYGGGDTEAFF TGTGCCAGCAGTTACGGGGGGGGAGACACTGAAGCTTTCTTT
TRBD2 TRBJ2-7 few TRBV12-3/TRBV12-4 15 CASTSSGSRAGEQYF TGTGCCAGTACAAGTAGCGGGAGCAGGGCCGGCGAGCAGTACTTC
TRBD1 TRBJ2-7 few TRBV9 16 CASSPGQGRRTYEQYF TGTGCCAGCAGCCCGGGACAGGGGAGGAGGACCTACGAGCAGTACTTC
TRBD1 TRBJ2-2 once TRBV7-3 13 CASGQGAGGELFF TGTGCCAGCGGGCAGGGGGCCGGCGGGGAGCTGTTTTTT
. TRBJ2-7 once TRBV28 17 CASSKPPPTGLSYEQYF TGTGCCAGCAGCAAGCCCCCTCCAACGGGGTTATCCTACGAGCAGTACTTC
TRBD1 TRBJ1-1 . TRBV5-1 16 CASSFTGVGTNTEAFF TGCGCCAGCAGCTTCACAGGGGTGGGGACGAACACTGAAGCTTTCTTT
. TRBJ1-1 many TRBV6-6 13 CASSPTKNTEAFF TGTGCCAGCAGTCCGACAAAGAACACTGAAGCTTTCTTT
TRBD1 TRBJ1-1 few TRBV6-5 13 CASSYGTGTEAFF TGTGCCAGCAGTTACGGGACAGGCACTGAAGCTTTCTTT
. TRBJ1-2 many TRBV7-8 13 CASSPEPGYGYTF TGTGCCAGCAGCCCTGAACCAGGGTATGGCTACACCTTC
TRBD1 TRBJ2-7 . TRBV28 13 CATRDRGIYEQYF TGTGCCACCCGGGACAGGGGAATCTACGAGCAGTACTTC
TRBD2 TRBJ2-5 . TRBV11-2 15 CASSWRGRVLETQYF TGTGCCAGCAGCTGGCGGGGGAGGGTTCTGGAGACCCAGTACTTC
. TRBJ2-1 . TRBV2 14 CASSADSTYNEQFF TGTGCCAGCAGTGCGGACAGCACCTACAATGAGCAGTTCTTC
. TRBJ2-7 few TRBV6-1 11 CAVRTDYEQYF TGTGCCGTCAGGACCGATTACGAGCAGTACTTC
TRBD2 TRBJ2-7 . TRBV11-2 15 CVSSPRLAGGSEQYF TGTGTCAGCAGCCCCCGACTAGCGGGAGGGAGCGAGCAGTACTTC
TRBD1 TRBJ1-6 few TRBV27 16 CASSFTNRGGNSPLHF TGTGCCAGCAGTTTCACCAACAGGGGTGGTAATTCACCCCTCCACTTT
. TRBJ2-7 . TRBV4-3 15 CASSQTRQALGEQYF TGCGCCAGCAGCCAGACCCGACAGGCCCTCGGGGAGCAGTACTTC